The T cell receptor beta chain under discussion was sequenced for a study of blood T cell repertoires in COVID-19 (dated by TCRdb to between 2020 and 2021). Turning to the overall study: Samples from collaborators originated in the United States, Italy and Spain and spanned both the acute and convalescent phases of COVID-19. The material from the prospective study consisted of cDNA or gDNA derived from T cells, B-cell-depleted T cells, or PBMCs. Deeply sampled blood TCRbeta repertoires from subjects exposed to, actively infected with, or recovered from COVID-19 were included in the dataset. The repertoires were made available in a free public database intended to serve as a resource for research on the immune response to SARS-CoV-2. Samples were obtained from the ongoing ImmuneRACE study (first 160 participants) and from some 1,200 subjects provided by 6 global collaborators. Sample metadata almost always included a de-identified subject ID, COVID-19 status, age in years and sex. Where available, HLA class I and class II types were obtained from metadata supplied by the sample provider rather than from assay-based typing. Study-wide findings and limitations: How much clinical and demographic metadata was included differed by source and by participant, and the metadata was provided uncurated.

Collaborating institutions collected whole blood in K2EDTA tubes following their own protocols. For TCRbeta analysis, collaborators shipped samples as frozen whole blood, isolated PBMCs, or DNA extracted from either of those sample types. With respect to this clone: Its antigen specificity is not known. Base qualities are not provided; no much larger clone lies one nucleotide away.

TCRbeta CDR3 regions were amplified from genomic DNA using the immunoSEQ Assay, a bias-controlled multiplex PCR. The paper's processing steps were these. The number of nucleated cells in each sample was estimated from the amplification of reference gene primers within the assay. To quantify the absolute abundance of each unique TCRbeta CDR3 rearrangement, sequence reads were collapsed and filtered. Productive Simpson clonality was computed per sample as the square root of Simpson's diversity index over productive rearrangements. TCRdb retrieved this table from immuneACCESS and kept in-frame rearrangements only. Not all clones are present; in checked studies, unresolved V genes account for under half, and no reason is known for the remainder. V and J calls and clone size are as listed in that table; D and trimming were resolved from the DNA. In this sample the table shows approximately 310,000 clones, 87% of which occur a single time. Together, the top ten hold 1% of the sample.

The CDR3 sequence holds 15 residues, the cysteine and phenylalanine included. Of the read, only the CDR3 DNA is kept; its 45 bases are in frame from base 1. This TCR was recovered from a man over 45 with active or convalescent COVID-19. The rearrangement combines TRBV21-1 with TRBJ2-5; the table's D call of TRBD1 was not tested on the DNA. TRBV21-1 represents a pseudogene. Sequencing was performed on peripheral blood. In nucleotide form, the sequence is TGTGCCAGCAGCAAAGGGGCCGGTAACCAAGAGACCCAGTACTTC. This sequence encodes CASSKGAGNQETQYF.